This TCR beta chain derives from a study of blood T cell repertoires in COVID-19. Looking at the study overall: Samples came from the United States, Italy and Spain, spanning acute and convalescent COVID-19. PBMCs, B-cell-depleted T cells, or T cells were the source of the cDNA or gDNA that made up the material.

This CDR3 contains 17 residues. CDR1 is SGHAT, CDR2 FQNNGV, per germline. The J segment lost 8 bases and the V segment lost 4 bases, leaving 15 bases of the junction unmatched. Here immunoSEQ multiplex PCR was the method, and the copy in TCRdb shows in-frame clones only, minus some. The table records about 310,000 clones, roughly 87% of them present only once. In assigning cohorts, the study relied on participant-reported clinical history. The origin of this receptor is a woman between 18 and 29 years old who had recovered from COVID-19. The chain is built from TRBV11-2 and TRBJ2-1; 9 positions match TRBD1. Specimen: PBMCs or T cells enriched from blood (not recorded which). The CDR3 sequence is CASSSKTGTGMWDEQFF. CDR3 nucleotide sequence: TGTGCCAGCAGCTCTAAAACCGGGACAGGGATGTGGGATGAGCAGTTCTTC. The whole variable domain, remainder taken from reference TRBV11-2 and TRBJ2-1, is EAGVAQSPRYKIIEKRQSVAFWCNPISGHATLYWYQQILGQGPKLLIQFQNNGVVDDSQLPKDRFSAERLKGVDSTLKIQPAKLEDSAVYLCASSSKTGTGMWDEQFFGPGTRLTVL.